The present entry profiles one T cell receptor (beta chain) with its context. The antigen is undetermined. The data are from a study of cytomegalovirus exposure and HLA in healthy donors. General study results and limits: V- and J-gene trimming in TCR beta was tied to a missense DCLRE1C variant by an analysis performed later. A later analysis showed that HLA-associated TCR beta chains had undergone more clonal expansion than equally common others.

This CDR3 contains 16 residues. Germline-derived CDR1 and CDR2 are SGHRS and YFSETQ. Unmatched junction bases numbered 3, after V lost 1 base and J lost 6 bases. Use of 60 Vbeta and 13 Jbeta primers characterized the PCR. The data were produced by immunoSEQ multiplex PCR, yet TCRdb's version contains in-frame clones alone and is incomplete. This table has 90,000 to 130,000 clones, 70% appearing once. This receptor was identified in a man younger than 40 in good health and CMV-seropositive. Sequencing was done on a sample of PBMCs. The chain is built from TRBV5-1 and TRBJ2-1; 14 bases are a match to TRBD2. The CDR3 protein is CASSLSTSGRGNEQFF. Here the CDR3 DNA reads TGCGCCAGCAGCTTGTCGACTAGCGGGAGGGGCAATGAGCAGTTCTTC.